This entry concerns a single T cell receptor (beta chain). The data stem from a study of blood T cell repertoires in COVID-19. Participants were aged roughly 18 to 100 years from 24 US areas. Participants were placed into cohorts based on the clinical history they reported. Original methodology: Reference gene primers were amplified, and this amplification served to estimate nucleated cell counts. The assay was immunoSEQ multiplex PCR, and TCRdb's table has in-frame clones only and misses some. Clone size and V and J calls were adopted from that table, with D and trimming inferred from the DNA. Among around 300,000 clones listed, 85% were seen once. Per the germline V gene, CDR1 is LNHNV and CDR2 is YYDKDF (reference sequence). V was clipped by 0 bases and J by 9 bases, with 6 bases between them. The CDR3 covers 13 residues.

V and J are TRBV15 and TRBJ1-6, with unresolved D. The source is a woman aged 45-59 years who had recovered from COVID-19. The sample comprised PBMCs or T cells enriched from blood (not recorded which). CDR3 residues: CATSRDGGSPLHF. The CDR3 region has the DNA TGTGCCACCAGCAGAGACGGCGGTTCACCCCTCCACTTT.